This is a list of T cell receptor beta chains from one sample in a study of blood T cell repertoires in COVID-19. The protocol was immunoSEQ multiplex PCR, while the TCRdb copy is restricted to in-frame clones and leaves out a portion. The sample has 200,000 to 250,000 clones; 83% are singletons. Source material: PBMCs or T cells enriched from blood (not recorded which). Receptors were obtained from a woman aged 45-65 years who had been exposed to COVID-19. CDR3s include the opening cysteine and the closing phenylalanine or tryptophan. D genes are given only for firm matches. The size of a clone is reported for some rows only, either as once, few or many, or as a class for expanded clones.

CSVGGVNTEAFF | TGCAGCGTTGGCGGGGTTAACACTGAAGCTTTCTTT | TRBJ1-1 | . | TRBV29-1 | .
CASSELLGSEQYF | TGTGCCAGCAGTGAACTCTTAGGGAGTGAGCAGTACTTC | TRBJ2-7 | . | TRBV25-1 | .
CASSLPPAGTRTEAFF | TGTGCCAGCAGCTTGCCCCCAGCCGGGACTAGGACTGAAGCTTTCTTT | TRBJ1-1 | . | TRBV5-4 | .
CASRATGGRPQHF | TGTGCCAGCAGAGCTACGGGGGGCCGCCCTCAGCATTTT | TRBJ1-5 | . | TRBV27 | .
CASSLGSSRGNEQFF | TGTGCCAGCAGCTTAGGGTCGTCGCGAGGCAATGAGCAGTTCTTC | TRBJ2-1 | . | TRBV11-2 | .
CASSEDRNYGYTF | TGTGCCAGCAGTGAAGACAGGAACTATGGCTACACCTTC | TRBJ1-2 | . | TRBV2 | once
CASSQDLTGIPPGYEQYF | TGCGCCAGCAGCCAAGATCTTACAGGGATCCCTCCAGGGTACGAGCAGTACTTC | TRBJ2-7 | . | TRBV4-3 | .
CASSLGSGRPNEQFF | TGTGCCAGCAGCTTGGGGTCAGGGCGCCCCAATGAGCAGTTCTTC | TRBJ2-1 | . | TRBV5-4 | once
CASSLRSYEQYF | TGTGCCAGCAGTTTGCGCTCCTACGAGCAGTACTTC | TRBJ2-7 | . | TRBV12-3/TRBV12-4 | .
CASSPRSFMGRLNTEAFF | TGTGCCAGCAGTCCCAGGTCTTTTATGGGCCGTCTGAACACTGAAGCTTTCTTT | TRBJ1-1 | . | TRBV5-6 | once
CATSRAGQRGDEQFF | TGTGCCACCAGCAGAGCCGGACAACGTGGCGATGAGCAGTTCTTC | TRBJ2-1 | . | TRBV15 | .
CAISDRGLAGEQYF | TGTGCCATCAGTGACCGAGGACTAGCGGGAGAGCAGTACTTC | TRBJ2-7 | TRBD2 | TRBV10-3 | .
CASSHSGSSGNTIYF | TGTGCCAGCAGCCACTCGGGGTCCTCTGGAAACACCATATATTTT | TRBJ1-3 | . | TRBV3-1/TRBV3-2 | .
CASRGTEHYGYTF | TGTGCCAGCAGGGGCACGGAACACTATGGCTACACCTTC | TRBJ1-2 | . | TRBV12-3/TRBV12-4 | once
CASTNTDTQYF | TGTGCCAGCACTAACACAGATACGCAGTATTTT | TRBJ2-3 | . | TRBV12-3/TRBV12-4 | .
CAIRRGTGNSPLHF | TGTGCCATAAGACGGGGGACAGGTAATTCACCCCTCCACTTT | TRBJ1-6 | TRBD1 | TRBV10-3 | .
CASSAGQRCPNQPQHF | TGTGCCAGCAGCGCGGGACAGAGGTGCCCCAATCAGCCCCAGCATTTT | TRBJ1-5 | . | TRBV21-1 | .
CASSLEAGGNNEQFF | TGTGCCAGCAGCTTAGAGGCGGGGGGCAACAATGAGCAGTTCTTC | TRBJ2-1 | TRBD2 | TRBV11-3 | .
CASSWDTYGYTF | TGTGCCAGCAGCTGGGACACTTATGGCTACACCTTC | TRBJ1-2 | . | TRBV2 | few
CASSHPGQGTGNTIYF | TGTGCCAGCAGCCACCCAGGACAGGGAACTGGAAACACCATATATTTT | TRBJ1-3 | TRBD1 | TRBV5-4 | .
CASSSYRDRGYQPQHF | TGTGCCAGCAGCTCCTACCGGGACAGGGGTTATCAGCCCCAGCATTTT | TRBJ1-5 | TRBD1 | TRBV7-8 | few
CASSILQSGAEKLFF | TGTGCCAGTAGTATCCTACAGTCAGGGGCGGAAAAACTGTTTTTT | TRBJ1-4 | . | TRBV19 | .
CATLTGSYTEAFF | TGTGCCACTCTGACAGGGTCTTACACTGAAGCTTTCTTT | TRBJ1-1 | TRBD1 | TRBV28 | .
CASRPDRAPNTEAFF | TGTGCCAGCAGACCTGACAGGGCACCTAACACTGAAGCTTTCTTT | TRBJ1-1 | TRBD1 | TRBV2 | .
CASSPGGEQPQHF | TGTGCCAGCTCACCGGGGGGGGAACAGCCCCAGCATTTT | TRBJ1-5 | . | TRBV18 | .
CASSSSSGAVGTDTQYF | TGCGCCAGCAGCTCCTCTTCAGGGGCCGTGGGGACAGATACGCAGTATTTT | TRBJ2-3 | . | TRBV5-1 | .
CATSDFPPGSAGRNTEAFF | TGTGCCACCAGTGATTTTCCCCCTGGGTCTGCGGGAAGGAACACTGAAGCTTTCTTT | TRBJ1-1 | . | TRBV24-1 | .
CASSPSGRQGPRPNYGYTF | TGTGCCAGCAGCCCCTCCGGAAGACAGGGGCCTCGACCGAACTATGGCTACACCTTC | TRBJ1-2 | TRBD1 | TRBV7-8 | few
CASSPQAGAHEQYF | TGTGCCAGCTCACCACAGGCAGGGGCCCACGAGCAGTACTTC | TRBJ2-7 | . | TRBV18 | .
CAWSVAGERQYF | TGTGCCTGGAGTGTGGCAGGTGAACGGCAGTACTTC | TRBJ2-7 | . | TRBV30 | .
CASSSRQGNLFF | TGTGCCAGCAGTTCGCGACAGGGAAATCTGTTTTTT | TRBJ1-4 | TRBD1 | TRBV6-5 | .
CASTWGGSYNEQFF | TGTGCCAGCACCTGGGGGGGATCCTACAATGAGCAGTTCTTC | TRBJ2-1 | TRBD2 | TRBV28 | .
CASSLNSRSSYNSPLHF | TGTGCCAGCAGTTTAAACTCCCGAAGCTCCTATAATTCACCCCTCCACTTT | TRBJ1-6 | . | TRBV27 | .
CASSEHQGSEQYF | TGTGCCAGCAGTGAACACCAGGGAAGCGAGCAGTACTTC | TRBJ2-7 | . | TRBV6-1 | .
CASSLVDRDNTEAFF | TGTGCCAGCAGCTTGGTCGACAGGGACAACACTGAAGCTTTCTTT | TRBJ1-1 | TRBD1 | TRBV5-6 | .
CAWEGPQGNGYTF | TGCGCCTGGGAAGGTCCACAGGGTAATGGCTACACCTTC | TRBJ1-2 | . | TRBV10-1 | .
CASSLIGGTTDTQYF | TGTGCCAGCAGCTTGATCGGCGGGACCACAGATACGCAGTATTTT | TRBJ2-3 | . | TRBV5-6 | .